The sequence of this TCR beta chain was determined in a study of cytomegalovirus exposure and HLA in healthy donors. In the PCR, 60 Vbeta and 13 Jbeta primers were used. Method: immunoSEQ multiplex PCR; TCRdb's copy keeps in-frame clones and lacks some. The sample holds approximately 170,000 clones, 80% seen once. The germline V gene encodes CDR1 SGHDT and CDR2 YYEEEE. This CDR3 region has 16 residues. Trimming took 4 bases from V and 6 from J; bases not matched to a gene: 6. On this clone itself: Its cognate antigen is unknown.

Broader study findings: Later work showed greater clonal expansion in HLA-associated TCR beta chains than in equally common others. It was reported in a later analysis that an Asian-associated ancestry cluster showed fewer N-insertions than the 666-donor mean.

This receptor was obtained from a human donor in good health. Sequencing used PBMCs. V and J are TRBV5-6 and TRBJ2-2, with TRBD2 matching over 13 bases. The CDR3 here is CASSATSGGAAGELFF. The CDR3 coding sequence is TGTGCCAGCAGCGCAACTAGCGGGGGGGCCGCCGGGGAGCTGTTTTTT. Complete variable domain (other parts from reference TRBV5-6 and TRBJ2-2): DAGVTQSPTHLIKTRGQQVTLRCSPKSGHDTVSWYQQALGQGPQFIFQYYEEEERQRGNFPDRFSGHQFPNYSSELNVNALLLGDSALYLCASSATSGGAAGELFFGEGSRLTVL.